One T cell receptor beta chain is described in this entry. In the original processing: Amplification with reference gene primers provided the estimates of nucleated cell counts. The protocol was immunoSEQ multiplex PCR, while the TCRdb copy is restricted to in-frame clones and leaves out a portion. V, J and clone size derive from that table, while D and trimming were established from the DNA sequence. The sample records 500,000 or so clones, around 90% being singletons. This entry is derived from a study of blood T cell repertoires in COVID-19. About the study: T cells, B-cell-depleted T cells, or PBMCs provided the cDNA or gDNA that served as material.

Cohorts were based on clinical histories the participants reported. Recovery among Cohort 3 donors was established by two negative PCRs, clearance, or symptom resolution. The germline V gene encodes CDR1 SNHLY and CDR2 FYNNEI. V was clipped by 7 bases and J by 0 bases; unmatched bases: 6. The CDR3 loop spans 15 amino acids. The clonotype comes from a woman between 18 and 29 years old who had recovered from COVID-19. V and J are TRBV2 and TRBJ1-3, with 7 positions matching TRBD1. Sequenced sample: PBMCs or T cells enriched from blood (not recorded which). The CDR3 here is CASTQPGGSGNTIYF. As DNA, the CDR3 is TGTGCCAGCACACAACCAGGGGGCTCTGGAAACACCATATATTTT.